This T cell receptor beta chain was recovered during a study of human T cells and chemical hapten exposure. Overall study context: Small differences in pooled library volume mainly drove the variation in TCR yields per sample.

Trimming pared 0 bases from V and 6 bases from J, leaving 9 bases between. CDR1 and CDR2 (germline): MNHEY, SVGEGT. This CDR3 has 13 amino acids. The authors' total RNA extraction used unfractionated whole blood. The library tagged individual cDNA molecules with unique molecular identifiers. Original methodology: Between about 23,224 and 750,000 TCRs appeared in each sample, and the median stood at 95,638. TCRdb reprocessed the 5' RACE reads via MiXCR and lists one record per CDR3 protein. The V and J calls were determined by TCRdb, not by the authors. The sample comprises approximately 80,000 distinct CDR3 sequences, 15% of which are singletons, and almost 7% rests with the top ten. This clonotype was detected ten times or more. Its matching antigen is unknown. Study-level findings and limits: TCRs at a frequency above 1 in 1000 stayed unchanged with DPC sensitization.

The rearrangement links TRBV6-2 or TRBV6-3 to TRBJ2-7, with D unresolved. The receptor was isolated from a female donor in good health. The CDR3 DNA reads as TGTGCCAGCAGTTACTCGTCGGGCGGCGAGCAGTACTTC. It encodes CASSYSSGGEQYF.